One and the same sample provided the 18 T cell receptor beta chains below, sequenced in a study of OX40 agonist ivuxolimab in advanced cancers. Data came from immunoSEQ multiplex PCR; TCRdb stores just in-frame clones and leaves some out. The sample has approximately 58,000 clones; roughly 82% are singletons. The sample consisted of CD4+ or CD8+ T cells sorted from blood, taken in a trial of the OX40 agonist ivuxolimab. These receptors came from an adult with an advanced solid tumor such as melanoma, head and neck, liver or kidney cancer.

The chain combines TRBV15 with TRBJ2-3; 8 nucleotides align to TRBD1. The V gene's germline CDR1 is LNHNV and CDR2 YYDKDF (reference sequence). This CDR3 is built from 17 residues. With V trimmed by 3 bases and J by 3 bases, 11 bases remained unmatched. In DNA form, the CDR3 reads TGTGCCACCAGCAGGATGACCGGGACAGGTAAAACAGATACGCAGTATTTT. It codes for CATSRMTGTGKTDTQYF. Full variable domain (outside the CDR3, taken from reference TRBV15 and TRBJ2-3): DAMVIQNPRYQVTQFGKPVTLSCSQTLNHNVMYWYQQKSSQAPKLLFHYYDKDFNNEADTPDNFQSRRPNTSFCFLDIRSPGLGDTAMYLCATSRMTGTGKTDTQYFGPGTRLTVL.

This clone was seen a handful of times. J is TRBJ2-7 and V is TRBV18; no clear D gene. Germline lookup yields CDR1 KGHSH and CDR2 LQKENI. Deletions cut 3 bases from V and 3 bases from J, with 6 bases between. The CDR3 is made up of 12 amino acids. CDR3 nucleotide sequence: TGTGCCAGCTCACCCAATAGCTACGAGCAGTACTTC. This codes for CASSPNSYEQYF. Together with reference TRBV18 and TRBJ2-7, the CDR3 gives the full variable domain: NAGVMQNPRHLVRRRGQEARLRCSPMKGHSHVYWYRQLPEEGLKFMVYLQKENIIDESGMPKERFSAEFPKEGPSILRIQQVVRGDSAAYFCASSPNSYEQYFGPGTRLTVT.

This chain connects TRBV2 to TRBJ2-7, with TRBD1 identical over 7 bases. The CDR3 contains 13 residues. Germline lookup yields CDR1 SNHLY and CDR2 FYNNEI. The V gene end was trimmed by 4 bases and the J gene end by 5 bases; junction bases not matched to a gene: 5. The CDR3 loop reads CASSGQGSNEQYF. The CDR3, as DNA: TGTGCCAGCAGTGGACAGGGAAGCAACGAGCAGTACTTC.

This sequence joins TRBV5-1 and TRBJ2-3; possible D gene TRBD1, 6 bases. CDR1 SGHRS and CDR2 YFSETQ come from the germline V gene. The ends were cut back, 4 bases at V and 2 bases at J, with 14 bases in the middle. The length of the CDR3 is 15 residues. CDR3 loop: CASSPGQPVTDTQYF. The CDR3 nucleotides read TGCGCCAGCAGCCCAGGACAGCCAGTCACAGATACGCAGTATTTT.

V usage is TRBV18 and J usage is TRBJ2-6; no clear D. The germline V and J ends were trimmed by 5 bases and 4 bases, with 9 bases remaining between them. Germline V gene lookup returns CDR1 KGHSH and CDR2 LQKENI. CDR3 length: 14 amino acids. CDR3 protein: CASSIGFGANVLTF. The CDR3 DNA reads as TGTGCCAGCTCAATAGGGTTCGGGGCCAACGTCCTGACTTTC.

The rearrangement uses TRBV30 and TRBJ1-2; no reliable D call. The CDR3 is 14 residues long. V lost 5 bases and J lost 4, with 17 bases in between. Per the germline V gene, CDR1 is GTSNPN and CDR2 is SVGIG (reference sequence). This CDR3 is CAWGNSDGIYGYTF. The CDR3 nucleotides read TGTGCCTGGGGGAACTCCGACGGTATCTATGGCTACACCTTC.

This clone was detected only a few times. This chain uses TRBV6-5 with TRBJ1-5, with D perhaps matching TRBD1 (6 bases). Germline V lookup: CDR1 MNHEY, CDR2 SVGAGI. Trimming removed 0 bases at V and 4 bases at J, with 10 bases between. This CDR3 is built from 15 residues. CDR3 sequence: CASSYSQGRNQPQHF. The CDR3 nucleotides are TGTGCCAGCAGTTACTCTCAGGGGAGGAATCAGCCCCAGCATTTT.

The CDR3 loop reads CATMLGNIRTGSGANVLTF. In nucleotides, the CDR3 is TGTGCCACCATGTTGGGAAACATAAGAACAGGCTCTGGGGCCAACGTCCTGACTTTC. The rearrangement uses TRBV28 and TRBJ2-6, with D possibly matching TRBD1 (5 bases). In germline, CDR1 is MDHEN, CDR2 SYDVKM. The CDR3 totals 19 residues. V was trimmed by 10 bases and J by 0 bases, leaving 25 bases between them.

This clone has more than one count but fewer than ten. The chain recombines TRBV28 with TRBJ1-3; no clear D gene. Trimming left V 2 bases short and J 7 bases short, with 9 bases between. Germline loops: CDR1 MDHEN, CDR2 SYDVKM. CDR3 length: 13 residues. As DNA, the CDR3 is TGTGCCAGCAGTTTAACCCTATGGAACACCATATATTTT. Translated, it gives CASSLTLWNTIYF.

The J gene is TRBJ1-1, the V gene TRBV28; the D is unclear. The CDR3 extends over 12 amino acids. Germline lookup yields CDR1 MDHEN and CDR2 SYDVKM. The CDR3 DNA sequence: TGTGGATACGGGTCCGTGAACACTGAAGCTTTCTTT. It is translated as CGYGSVNTEAFF.

This clone was counted between two and nine times. CDR3 region: CASSQESSYNSPLHF. Here the CDR3 DNA reads TGTGCCAGCAGCCAAGAGAGCTCCTATAATTCACCCCTCCACTTT. The rearrangement links TRBV28 to TRBJ1-6, with D uncertain. In germline, CDR1 is MDHEN, CDR2 SYDVKM. This CDR3 comprises 15 residues. V was trimmed by 6 bases and J by 0 bases, leaving 9 bases between them.

The V call is TRBV6-6, the J call TRBJ2-2; 11 bases map to TRBD2. The CDR3 loop spans 16 amino acids. Trimming removed 8 bases from V and 2 bases from J; junction bases left unmatched: 7. The germline gives CDR1 MNHNY, CDR2 SVGAGI (reference sequence). CDR3 nucleotide sequence: TGTGCCAGCCGCCCTAGCGGGGGGCCCAACACCGGGGAGCTGTTTTTT. Translated, it gives CASRPSGGPNTGELFF.

The rearrangement joins TRBV9 to TRBJ2-2; D might be TRBD1 (5 bases). Trimming took 0 bases from V and 0 from J, leaving 6 bases between them. There are 15 residues in the CDR3. The V gene's germline CDR1 is SGDLS and CDR2 YYNGEE. The CDR3 protein is CASSVGGTNTGELFF. The DNA for the CDR3 is TGTGCCAGCAGCGTAGGGGGCACGAACACCGGGGAGCTGTTTTTT.

The V and J genes are TRBV6-1 and TRBJ2-7, with 8 bases fitting TRBD1. CDR1 MNHNS and CDR2 SASEGT come from the germline V gene. Trimming took 3 bases from V and 3 from J; bases not matched to a gene: 4. The CDR3 consists of 14 residues. This CDR3 is CASSEGDRLYEQYF. In DNA, the CDR3 is TGTGCCAGCAGTGAGGGGGACAGGCTCTACGAGCAGTACTTC.

This clone was seen a handful of times. The rearrangement joins TRBV28 to TRBJ1-2; possible D gene TRBD1, 5 bases. The CDR3 sequence is 11 residues long. The germline V gene has CDR1 MDHEN and CDR2 SYDVKM. Between the trimmed V and J ends, which lost 5 bases and 8 bases, there was a span of 9 bases. The CDR3 spells CASSRGLGYTF. CDR3 nucleotide sequence: TGTGCCAGCAGTAGGGGCTTAGGCTACACCTTC.

The rearrangement links TRBV19 to TRBJ2-1; maybe TRBD2 (6 bases). Trimming left V 5 bases short and J 8 bases short, with 16 bases between. The CDR3 runs to 14 residues. Looked up from germline, CDR1 is LNHDA and CDR2 is SQIVND (reference sequence). CDR3 in amino acids: CASSRDSLGDEQFF. The CDR3 DNA is TGTGCCAGTAGTCGGGACTCCTTGGGGGATGAGCAGTTCTTC.

The chain combines TRBV19 with TRBJ2-5, with 9 bases aligning to TRBD1. The CDR3 contains 15 residues. V was clipped by 6 bases and J by 2 bases; unmatched bases: 7. Germline-derived CDR1 and CDR2 are LNHDA and SQIVND (reference sequence). CDR3 sequence: CASSRGQGTQETQYF. CDR3 sequence (DNA): TGTGCCAGTAGCCGTGGACAGGGGACACAAGAGACCCAGTACTTC.

J is TRBJ2-7 and V is TRBV19, with D tentatively TRBD1 (5 bases). Trimming took 6 bases from V and 1 from J, leaving 13 bases between them. Germline loops: CDR1 LNHDA, CDR2 SQIVND (reference sequence). The CDR3 covers 14 residues. CDR3 protein: CASRTAPGSYEQYF. CDR3 nucleotides: TGTGCCAGTAGAACAGCGCCAGGGTCCTACGAGCAGTACTTC.